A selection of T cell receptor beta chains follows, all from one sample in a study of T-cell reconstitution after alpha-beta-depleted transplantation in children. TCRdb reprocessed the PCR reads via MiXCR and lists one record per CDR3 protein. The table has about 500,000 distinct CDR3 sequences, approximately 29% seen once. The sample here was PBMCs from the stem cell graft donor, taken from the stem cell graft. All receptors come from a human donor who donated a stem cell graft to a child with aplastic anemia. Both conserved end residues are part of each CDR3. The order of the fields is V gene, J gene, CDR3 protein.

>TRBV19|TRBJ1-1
CASSNRVTEAFF
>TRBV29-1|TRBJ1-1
CSVVGGLPEAFF
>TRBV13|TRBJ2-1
CASSFISGPFEQFF
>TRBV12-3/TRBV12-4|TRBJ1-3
CGTSIRRDSGNTIYF
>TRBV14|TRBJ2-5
CASSQDWLAGVETQYF
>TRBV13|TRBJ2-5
CASSQTGARETRYF
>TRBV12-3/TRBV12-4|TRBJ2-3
CASSSAQNKQAQYF
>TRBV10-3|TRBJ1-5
CAISPTGTGGVRAQHF
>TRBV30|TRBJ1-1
CALSGGWAEAFF
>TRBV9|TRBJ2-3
CASSVTGLAGRDTQYF
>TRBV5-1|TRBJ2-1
CASSLASSPNEQFF
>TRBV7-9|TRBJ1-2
CASSLGRQTANYGYTF
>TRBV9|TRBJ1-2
CASSDGGASYGYTF
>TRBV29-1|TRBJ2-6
CSVEEGDRSSGANVLTF
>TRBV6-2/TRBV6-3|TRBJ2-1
CATRADPSYNEQFF
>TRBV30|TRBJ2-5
CAWGRGLPQETQYF
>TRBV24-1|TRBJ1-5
CATSDSRGNQPQHF
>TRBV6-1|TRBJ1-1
CASSEALSGGVNTEAFF
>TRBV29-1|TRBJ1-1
CSGDRVNTEAFF
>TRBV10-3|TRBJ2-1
CAISGSQEGARYNEQFF
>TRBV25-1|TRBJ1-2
CASSEDARGPGYGYTF
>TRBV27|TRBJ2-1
CASSIRRGAVNNEQFF
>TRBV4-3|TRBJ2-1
CASSQDRTYNEQFF
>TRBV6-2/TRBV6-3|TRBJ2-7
CASSFSQFYEQYF
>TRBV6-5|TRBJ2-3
CASSSRSRQGEDTQYF
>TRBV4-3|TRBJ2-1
CASSQARYYNEQFF
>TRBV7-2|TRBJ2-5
CASSLHRLGTQYF
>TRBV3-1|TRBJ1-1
CASNQGGTEAFF
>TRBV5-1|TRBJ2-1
CASSLGDRDAQFF
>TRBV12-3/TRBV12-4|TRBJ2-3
CASSAIQSTDTQYF
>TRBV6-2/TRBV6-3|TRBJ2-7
CASSSYPIYEQYF
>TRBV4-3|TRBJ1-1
CASSQDVSGGTEAFF
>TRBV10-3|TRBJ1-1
CAISESEVGGRTEAFF
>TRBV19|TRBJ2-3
CASSNPTSEADTQYF
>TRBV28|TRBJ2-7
CATVRGTDVYEQYF
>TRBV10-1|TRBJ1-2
CASSETLRDGYTF
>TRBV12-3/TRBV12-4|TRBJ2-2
CASGGASNTGELFF
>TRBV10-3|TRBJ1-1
CAIRPRVSNTEAFF
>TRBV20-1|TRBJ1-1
CSARDLNAEAFF
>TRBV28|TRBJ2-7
CASSLLGYEQYF
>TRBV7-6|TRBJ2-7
CASSSGTSARYYEQYF
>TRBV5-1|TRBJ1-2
CASSPDRPLYGYTF
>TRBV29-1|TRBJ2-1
CSVEGDEQFF
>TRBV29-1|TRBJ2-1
CSVEFLRASNEQFF
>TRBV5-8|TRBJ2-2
CASSTSANTGELFF
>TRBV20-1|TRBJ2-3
CSAKGLAGNTDTQYF
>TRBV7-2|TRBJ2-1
CASSLSWSEEQFF
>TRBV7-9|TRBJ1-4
CASSLDSGGAVEKLFF
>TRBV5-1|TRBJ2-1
CASSLITSSGGHNEQFF
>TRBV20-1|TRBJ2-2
CSARDLSLETGELFF
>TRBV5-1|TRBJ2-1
CASSLGLAGVQFF
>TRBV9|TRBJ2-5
CASSPGANRETQYF
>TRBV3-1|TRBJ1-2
CASSRTGLDGYTF
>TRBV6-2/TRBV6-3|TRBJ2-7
CASCLGGALQYF
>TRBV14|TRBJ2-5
CASSRGTGGWTQYF
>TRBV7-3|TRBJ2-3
CASSLWSLQGSGRIDTQYF
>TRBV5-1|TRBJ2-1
CASSLVAIGPGSIHEQFF
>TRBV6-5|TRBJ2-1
CASTRGDEQFF